This TCR beta chain was captured in a study of T cells in Graves' hyperthyroidism and ophthalmopathy. RNA transcripts gave rise to amplified TCR beta CDR3 regions. TCR CDR3 regions were first amplified by RT-PCR with HTBI primers. TCRdb re-called the multiplex PCR reads with MiXCR, one entry per CDR3 protein. This table holds about 160,000 distinct CDR3 sequences, approximately 9% found once. Fresh peripheral blood, roughly 9.8 ml of it, supplied the PBMCs. This clonotype was seen ten or more times. Trimming took 6 bases from V and 4 from J, leaving 15 bases between them. Germline loops: CDR1 LGHNT, CDR2 FRNRAP. This CDR3 spans 14 amino acids.

The chain joins TRBV12-5 to TRBJ1-2; D not certain. The sequence was collected from a woman between 18 and 29 years old with Graves' hyperthyroidism that later progressed to Graves' ophthalmopathy. Sample: blood. The CDR3 DNA follows: TGTGCTAGTGGCTTGTCAGTTGGACCCTATGGCTACACCTTC. This sequence encodes CASGLSVGPYGYTF.